The rows below give T cell receptor beta chains drawn from one sample of a study of T cell responses to AZD1222 COVID-19 vaccine. The data were produced by immunoSEQ multiplex PCR, yet TCRdb's version contains in-frame clones alone and is incomplete. This table holds approximately 100,000 clones, around nine tenths found once. The starting material was peripheral blood, obtained 28 days after the second AZD1222 dose. Receptors originate from an adult who received the AZD1222 COVID-19 vaccine. Each CDR3 is given with its conserved first and last residue. A D gene is named only where the DNA matches it firmly. Size tells how often a clone was seen (once, few, many) or the class of an expanded clone, and some rows leave it out.

V gene	J gene	D gene	clone size	CDR3 protein	CDR3 DNA
TRBV6-2/TRBV6-3	TRBJ1-2	-	-	CASSYSILAVGGYTF	TGTGCCAGCAGTTACTCGATATTGGCCGTGGGAGGCTACACCTTC
TRBV27	TRBJ2-2	-	-	CASSLAGPGELFF	TGTGCCAGCAGTTTGGCGGGGCCCGGGGAGCTGTTTTTT
TRBV3-1/TRBV3-2	TRBJ2-3	-	once	CASSQDLVTRGTQYF	TGTGCCAGCAGCCAAGATTTGGTCACGCGGGGTACGCAGTATTTT
TRBV15	TRBJ2-2	TRBD2	-	CATSRETGTSSTGELFF	TGTGCCACCAGCAGAGAGACCGGGACTAGCTCCACCGGGGAGCTGTTTTTT
TRBV27	TRBJ2-3	-	once	CASSLKLTAGTDTQYF	TGTGCCAGCAGTTTAAAGCTAACGGCCGGCACAGATACGCAGTATTTT
TRBV7-9	TRBJ1-4	TRBD1	-	CASSLELSTGGELFF	TGTGCCAGCAGCTTAGAACTTTCGACAGGGGGCGAACTGTTTTTT
TRBV7-9	TRBJ2-7	TRBD1	-	CASSFAPGQRTYEQYF	TGTGCCAGCAGCTTTGCGCCGGGACAGCGAACCTACGAGCAGTACTTC
TRBV5-1	TRBJ2-2	TRBD1	-	CASSSYPGQGGALFF	TGCGCCAGCAGCAGCTACCCGGGACAGGGTGGAGCGCTGTTTTTT
TRBV29-1	TRBJ1-1	TRBD1	-	CSVGGQVNTEAFF	TGCAGCGTTGGTGGACAGGTGAACACTGAAGCTTTCTTT
TRBV4-3	TRBJ2-1	TRBD2	-	CASSSFSGVGLNEQFF	TGCGCCAGCAGCTCTTTTAGCGGGGTTGGGCTCAATGAGCAGTTCTTC
TRBV7-3	TRBJ1-1	-	-	CASSFSANTEAFF	TGTGCCAGCAGCTTTTCGGCGAACACTGAAGCTTTCTTT
TRBV3-1/TRBV3-2	TRBJ2-2	-	once	CASSRATGTTGELFF	TGTGCCAGCAGCAGGGCTACAGGGACCACCGGGGAGCTGTTTTTT
TRBV7-3	TRBJ2-1	TRBD2	-	CASSSPASGGPNEQFF	TGTGCCAGCAGCTCTCCGGCTAGCGGGGGACCCAATGAGCAGTTCTTC
TRBV3-1/TRBV3-2	TRBJ2-5	TRBD2	-	CASSPQVRAGGRETQYF	TGTGCCAGCAGCCCCCAGGTGCGAGCGGGGGGGCGGGAGACCCAGTACTTC
TRBV14	TRBJ1-4	-	-	CASSQVSARGEKLFF	TGTGCCAGCAGCCAAGTGTCTGCTCGGGGTGAAAAACTGTTTTTT
TRBV11-2	TRBJ2-7	TRBD1	-	CASSSDRIYEQYF	TGTGCCAGCAGCTCGGACAGGATCTACGAGCAGTACTTC
TRBV9	TRBJ1-2	TRBD1	-	CASSPGWTGTNYGYTF	TGTGCCAGCAGCCCCGGATGGACAGGGACTAACTATGGCTACACCTTC
TRBV30	TRBJ1-1	-	once	CAWSVGDTEAFF	TGTGCCTGGAGTGTAGGGGACACTGAAGCTTTCTTT
TRBV9	TRBJ1-1	-	-	CASSAQGDARTEAFF	TGTGCCAGCAGCGCGCAAGGAGACGCCAGGACTGAAGCTTTCTTT
TRBV6-4	TRBJ1-5	TRBD1	-	CASSYRGREQPQHF	TGTGCCAGCAGTTATAGGGGGCGGGAACAGCCCCAGCATTTT
TRBV7-9	TRBJ1-1	-	-	CASSPEKGEAFF	TGTGCCAGCAGCCCGGAGAAGGGTGAAGCTTTCTTT
TRBV18	TRBJ2-3	-	-	CASSPLLGGADTQYF	TGTGCCAGCTCACCCCTTCTGGGTGGCGCAGATACGCAGTATTTT
TRBV18	TRBJ1-1	-	-	CASSPPKGTTEAFF	TGTGCCAGCTCACCACCAAAGGGGACCACTGAAGCTTTCTTT
TRBV18	TRBJ1-1	TRBD1	-	CASSPLTGESEAFF	TGTGCCAGCTCACCACTAACAGGGGAATCTGAAGCTTTCTTT
TRBV28	TRBJ1-1	-	-	CASTLGHSYAEAFF	TGTGCCAGCACCCTCGGACATAGTTACGCTGAAGCTTTCTTT
TRBV5-6	TRBJ2-2	-	-	CASSLTDTGELFF	TGTGCCAGCAGCTTGACAGACACCGGGGAGCTGTTTTTT
TRBV5-8	TRBJ2-3	TRBD2	-	CASSFRLAGAITDTQYF	TGTGCCAGCAGCTTTAGACTAGCGGGCGCTATCACAGATACGCAGTATTTT
TRBV7-9	TRBJ1-1	TRBD1	-	CASLRGRGLGDTEAFF	TGTGCCAGCCTTAGGGGGCGGGGTCTTGGGGACACTGAAGCTTTCTTT
TRBV11-2	TRBJ2-3	TRBD1	-	CASSLRTGAGDTQYF	TGTGCCAGCAGCCTACGGACAGGGGCAGGGGATACGCAGTATTTT
TRBV7-8	TRBJ1-2	TRBD1	-	CASSLAETGTYTF	TGTGCCAGCAGCCTAGCAGAGACAGGGACCTACACCTTC
TRBV20-1	TRBJ2-7	TRBD1	-	CSASLVAGGGYEQYF	TGCAGTGCTAGTTTGGTTGCAGGGGGCGGATACGAGCAGTACTTC
TRBV3-1/TRBV3-2	TRBJ2-7	-	once	CASSQTSYEQYF	TGTGCCAGCAGCCAGACATCCTACGAGCAGTACTTC
TRBV19	TRBJ1-5	-	few	CASSISYQLQTQHF	TGTGCCAGTAGTATAAGTTACCAATTACAGACCCAGCATTTT
TRBV10-1	TRBJ2-3	-	-	CASSEGAVTDTQYF	TGCGCCAGCAGTGAGGGGGCAGTCACAGATACGCAGTATTTT
TRBV6-5	TRBJ1-4	-	-	CASSYMGGRIGEKLFF	TGTGCCAGCAGTTACATGGGGGGCAGAATTGGTGAAAAACTGTTTTTT
TRBV20-1	TRBJ1-3	TRBD1	once	CSASVRDRGLSGNTIYF	TGCAGTGCTAGTGTTAGGGACAGGGGTTTATCCGGAAACACCATATATTTT
TRBV20-1	TRBJ2-3	-	-	CSASILVEADTQYF	TGCAGTGCTAGTATTCTAGTAGAGGCAGATACGCAGTATTTT
TRBV25-1	TRBJ1-1	-	-	CASSTQGSTEAFF	TGTGCCAGCAGTACACAGGGCAGCACTGAAGCTTTCTTT
TRBV5-1	TRBJ2-1	-	-	CASSPGHLYNEQFF	TGCGCCAGCAGCCCGGGACACCTTTACAATGAGCAGTTCTTC
TRBV5-1	TRBJ1-3	-	-	CASSLGPSGNTIYF	TGCGCCAGCAGCTTGGGCCCCTCTGGAAACACCATATATTTT
TRBV10-3	TRBJ2-7	TRBD1	-	CAISDVPGQGWSEQYF	TGTGCCATCAGTGACGTTCCGGGACAGGGGTGGTCCGAGCAGTACTTC
TRBV7-3	TRBJ1-2	TRBD1	-	CASRPGQGGNYGYTF	TGTGCCAGCAGACCTGGACAGGGGGGAAACTATGGCTACACCTTC
TRBV9	TRBJ2-2	TRBD2	-	CASSVLAGAANTGELFF	TGTGCCAGCAGCGTACTAGCGGGGGCCGCGAACACCGGGGAGCTGTTTTTT
TRBV11-1	TRBJ1-2	-	-	CASSSRGRSYGYTF	TGTGCCAGCAGCTCCCGGGGGCGCTCCTATGGCTACACCTTC
TRBV11-2	TRBJ1-2	-	-	CASSLDLTGLYGYTF	TGTGCCAGCAGCTTAGACCTGACAGGTCTCTATGGCTACACCTTC
TRBV28	TRBJ1-2	-	-	CASSLFSGISFKNYGYTF	TGTGCCAGCAGTTTATTTTCCGGGATTTCTTTCAAGAACTATGGCTACACCTTC
TRBV5-8	TRBJ2-7	-	-	CASSLVTYEQYF	TGTGCCAGCAGCTTGGTCACCTACGAGCAGTACTTC
TRBV2	TRBJ1-1	-	once	CADGGGSTTEAFF	TGTGCCGACGGTGGAGGCTCCACCACTGAAGCTTTCTTT
TRBV6-2/TRBV6-3	TRBJ2-5	TRBD1	-	CASSTLTGSETQYF	TGTGCCAGCAGCACCCTGACAGGGTCAGAGACCCAGTACTTC
TRBV5-1	TRBJ2-5	TRBD2	-	CASSLSGGAETQYF	TGCGCCAGCAGCTTGAGCGGGGGAGCGGAGACCCAGTACTTC
TRBV5-1	TRBJ2-1	-	-	CASSWGATSQNEQFF	TGCGCCAGCAGCTGGGGGGCGACTAGCCAAAATGAGCAGTTCTTC